The entry below gives a single T cell receptor beta chain sequence along with its context. The data stem from a study of blood T cell repertoires in COVID-19. The wider study: Samples came from the United States, Italy and Spain, spanning acute and convalescent COVID-19. T cells, B-cell-depleted T cells, or PBMCs supplied cDNA or gDNA.

How the authors handled the data: Amplified reference gene primers provided the basis for estimating nucleated cell counts. Profiling relied on immunoSEQ multiplex PCR, and the TCRdb table lists in-frame clones only, not all of them. V, J and clone size were drawn from that table, and D and trimming were deduced from the DNA. The sample shows under 120,000 clones, about three quarters of them seen only once. CDR1 is SGHTA and CDR2 is FQGNSA in the germline V gene. This CDR3 comprises 14 residues. V was trimmed by 4 bases and J by 1 base, leaving 9 bases between them. V usage is TRBV7-2 and J usage is TRBJ2-3; D is ambiguous. This clonotype was sampled from an elderly man with acute or convalescent COVID-19. Sequencing input: peripheral blood. This CDR3 is CASSSLGGTDTQYF. The CDR3 DNA reads TGTGCCAGCAGCTCCCTGGGCGGCACAGATACGCAGTATTTT.